The 9 T cell receptor beta chains in this list originate from one sample, sequenced in a study of T-cell memory formation after mild COVID-19. One entry per CDR3 protein results from TCRdb running MiXCR on the 5' RACE reads. In the table there are fewer than 300,000 distinct CDR3 sequences, 15% to 20% of which are singletons. Sequenced input: PBMCs or a T cell subset sorted from them (not recorded which). All receptors derive from a man younger than 30 who had mild COVID-19 (a few samples of this study predate the infection). Cell type and time point are not known.

The chain has TRBV12-3 or TRBV12-4 and TRBJ2-5; TRBD1 matches at 7 bases. V lost 7 bases, J lost 4 bases, and 6 bases stayed unmatched. The length of the CDR3 is 13 residues. CDR3 coding DNA: TGTGCCAGCAACTACAGGGGTGCAGAGACCCAGTACTTC. Translated: CASNYRGAETQYF.

In its sample, this clonotype was seen a few times. The CDR3 reads CASSRIAGGRTGEQFF. CDR3 DNA: TGTGCCAGCAGCCGGATAGCGGGGGGCCGGACCGGTGAGCAGTTCTTC. V and J are TRBV3-1 and TRBJ2-1, with 10 bases identical to TRBD2. Germline lookup yields CDR1 LGHDT and CDR2 YNNKEL (reference sequence). The CDR3 is 16 amino acids. J gave up 9 bases and V 4 bases, and 12 bases lay outside the gene matches.

This clonotype was found many times. This sequence joins TRBV4-1 and TRBJ1-5; TRBD1 might be the D (5 bases). V lost 2 bases to trimming and J lost 0 bases, with 8 bases between them. The germline V gene encodes CDR1 MGHRA and CDR2 YSYEKL. The CDR3 is made up of 15 amino acids. CDR3 residues: CASSQRRVSNQPQHF. The DNA of the CDR3 is TGCGCCAGCAGCCAACGCAGGGTTAGCAATCAGCCCCAGCATTTT.

The table lists this clonotype with a few counts. This rearrangement joins TRBV6-2 or TRBV6-3 to TRBJ2-5; D is undetermined. The CDR3 extends over 13 amino acids. Germline assignment: CDR1 MNHEY and CDR2 SVGEGT. The V and J ends lost 2 bases and 2 bases respectively, with 6 bases between them. CDR3 nucleotides: TGTGCCAGCAGTTACGGGATTCAAGAGACCCAGTACTTC. Translating it yields CASSYGIQETQYF.

The V gene is TRBV28, the J gene TRBJ1-1; D not certain. The CDR3 length is 14 residues. Germline V CDR1 and CDR2: MDHEN, SYDVKM. The V gene lost 6 bases and the J gene lost 0 bases, with 11 bases spanning the gap. CDR3 nucleotide sequence: TGTGCCAGCAGCGACGAAAGGTTGAACACTGAAGCTTTCTTT. Translated, it gives CASSDERLNTEAFF. The variable domain in full, with the rest retrieved from reference TRBV28 and TRBJ1-1, is DVKVTQSSRYLVKRTGEKVFLECVQDMDHENMFWYRQDPGLGLRLIYFSYDVKMKEKGDIPEGYSVSREKKERFSLILESASTNQTSMYLCASSDERLNTEAFFGQGTRLTVV.

This clonotype was counted a few times. J is TRBJ2-2 and V is TRBV6-2 or TRBV6-3, with D perhaps being TRBD1 or TRBD2 (6 bases each). The length of the CDR3 is 17 residues. V dropped 5 bases and J dropped 5 bases, with 21 bases sitting between them. The germline CDR1 and CDR2 sequences are MNHEY and SVGEGT. The CDR3 sequence is CASSVLTGTGRTGELFF. As DNA, the CDR3 is TGTGCCAGCAGTGTACTTACCGGAACAGGGAGGACCGGGGAGCTGTTTTTT.

Turning to this clonotype: One end of the junction varies from germline; a read error may be responsible. The chain is built from TRBV19 and TRBJ2-3; D is unclear. This CDR3 has 13 residues. Looked up from germline, CDR1 is LNHDA and CDR2 is SQIVND (reference sequence). CDR3 sequence (DNA): TGTGCCAGTGGTATAGTAGCTACAGATACGCAGTATTTT. Its protein is CASGIVATDTQYF.

The gene calls are TRBV12-3 or TRBV12-4 and TRBJ1-5; possibly TRBD1 for D (5 bases). The V and J ends lost 3 bases and 6 bases respectively, with 12 bases between them. This CDR3 is built from 14 residues. CDR3 in DNA: TGTGCCAGCAGTTTTCGTACTGGGGGTCAGCCCCAGCATTTT. Its translation is CASSFRTGGQPQHF.

Only a few counts were recorded for this clonotype. The chain is built from TRBV5-1 and TRBJ2-3; 9 positions agree with TRBD2. Per the germline V gene, CDR1 is SGHRS and CDR2 is YFSETQ. With V trimmed by 4 bases and J by 1 base, 7 bases remained unmatched. The CDR3 spans 16 residues. CDR3 residues: CASSPIAGVGTDTQYF. CDR3 DNA: TGCGCCAGCAGCCCCATAGCGGGGGTGGGCACAGATACGCAGTATTTT.